The rows below give T cell receptor beta chains drawn from one sample of a study of cytomegalovirus exposure and HLA in healthy donors. The repertoire was sequenced with immunoSEQ multiplex PCR; TCRdb's copy has only in-frame clones and lacks some. The sample carries around 31,000 clones, approximately 90% recorded once. Sequencing was performed on PBMCs. These receptors were collected from a boy aged 5 to 17 in good health and CMV-seronegative. The CDR3 runs from the conserved cysteine through the conserved F or W. A D gene is named only where the DNA matches it firmly. Size tells how often a clone was seen (once, few, many) or the class of an expanded clone, and some rows leave it out.

cdr3_aa cdr3_nt j_call v_call d_call clone_size
CATSRSGTGDYGYTF TGTGCCACCAGCAGATCCGGGACAGGGGACTATGGCTACACCTTC TRBJ1-2 TRBV15 TRBD1 NA
CASSVTSWAEQFF TGTGCCAGCAGTGTTACTAGCTGGGCTGAGCAGTTCTTC TRBJ2-1 TRBV27 NA NA
CASSLWGFQGSGNTIYF TGCGCCAGCAGCCTATGGGGATTTCAGGGGTCTGGAAACACCATATATTTT TRBJ1-3 TRBV4-3 NA once
CASKWGERIGKPQHF TGTGCCAGCAAATGGGGGGAGCGAATCGGGAAGCCCCAGCATTTT TRBJ1-5 TRBV2 NA once
CASSLGSGASDTQYF TGCGCCAGCAGCTTGGGGTCAGGGGCCTCAGATACGCAGTATTTT TRBJ2-3 TRBV5-1 NA NA
CASRGQGQSGELFF TGTGCCAGCAGGGGACAGGGCCAGTCCGGGGAGCTGTTTTTT TRBJ2-2 TRBV2 TRBD1 NA
CASSLRPSGETQYF TGTGCCAGCAGCTTACGACCTAGCGGCGAGACCCAGTACTTC TRBJ2-5 TRBV7-7 TRBD2 NA
CASSATMRQGPSEEKLFF TGTGCCAGCAGTGCAACGATGCGACAGGGGCCCAGTGAGGAAAAACTGTTTTTT TRBJ1-4 TRBV6-1 TRBD1 NA
CASRKEDRFFLYTGELFF TGTGCCAGTAGAAAGGAGGACAGGTTCTTTCTTTACACCGGGGAGCTGTTTTTT TRBJ2-2 TRBV19 TRBD1 NA
CASSPGQDYGYTF TGTGCCAGCAGCCCGGGACAGGATTATGGCTACACCTTC TRBJ1-2 TRBV14 TRBD1 NA
CAISEPGSYEAFF TGTGCCATCAGTGAGCCAGGGTCATATGAAGCTTTCTTT TRBJ1-1 TRBV10-3 NA few
CASSARGGVSPLHF TGTGCCAGTAGCGCACGGGGGGGGGTTTCACCCCTCCACTTT TRBJ1-6 TRBV19 NA NA
CATRNRTGTSGGPYQETQYF TGCGCCACCAGGAACAGGACCGGGACTAGCGGGGGCCCGTACCAAGAGACCCAGTACTTC TRBJ2-5 TRBV10-2 TRBD2 NA